A single sample is the source of the 24 T cell receptor beta chains below, sequenced in a study of T cell responses to AZD1222 COVID-19 vaccine. Produced via immunoSEQ multiplex PCR; TCRdb's table is partial and in-frame only. The table has 200,000 or so clones, roughly 91% seen once. The sample was peripheral blood, taken on day 0 of MenACWY control vaccination. The receptors come from an adult in good health.

This rearrangement joins TRBV7-8 to TRBJ1-2, with D possibly matching TRBD1 (6 bases). The V gene's germline CDR1 is SGHVS and CDR2 FQNEAQ. V was clipped by 1 base and J by 3 bases, with 18 bases between them. CDR3 length: 17 amino acids. The CDR3, as DNA: TGTGCCAGCAGCTTAGGGGTTTCTCGGACAGCCGACTATGGCTACACCTTC. Translation gives CASSLGVSRTADYGYTF.

The rearrangement uses TRBV4-3 and TRBJ2-5; D is undetermined. The germline V and J ends were trimmed by 0 bases and 2 bases, with 13 bases remaining between them. The CDR3 is 16 residues long. Germline V gives CDR1 LGHNA, CDR2 YSLEER. CDR3 DNA sequence: TGCGCCAGCAGCCAAGAACCCGTCAACCCTCAAGAGACCCAGTACTTC. Translating gives CASSQEPVNPQETQYF.

This rearrangement joins TRBV12-3 or TRBV12-4 to TRBJ1-1, with D hard to call. Trimming cost V 3 bases and J 4 bases, with 9 bases left between them. The CDR3 has 13 amino acids. The CDR3 DNA reads TGTGCCAGCAGTTTTTTAAGGGCCACTGAAGCTTTCTTT. This sequence encodes CASSFLRATEAFF.

The chain joins TRBV27 to TRBJ1-2; no clear D gene. Germline values: CDR1 MNHEY, CDR2 SMNVEV (reference sequence). The length of the CDR3 is 13 residues. Trimming removed 4 bases from V and 5 bases from J, with 11 bases in between. The CDR3 reads CASSYTAGYGYTF. In nucleotides, the CDR3 is TGTGCCAGCAGTTATACTGCGGGGTATGGCTACACCTTC.

The J gene is TRBJ1-6, the V gene TRBV19; 8 nucleotides agree with TRBD1. CDR1 and CDR2 (germline): LNHDA, SQIVND (reference sequence). The CDR3 extends over 14 amino acids. V was pared by 3 bases and J by 7 bases, with 2 bases of the junction left unmatched. CDR3 sequence: CASSIWDRNSPLHF. The CDR3 nucleotides are TGTGCCAGTAGTATCTGGGACAGGAATTCACCCCTCCACTTT. Full variable domain (missing parts from reference TRBV19 and TRBJ1-6): DGGITQSPKYLFRKEGQNVTLSCEQNLNHDAMYWYRQDPGQGLRLIYYSQIVNDFQKGDIAEGYSVSREKKESFPLTVTSAQKNPTAFYLCASSIWDRNSPLHFGNGTRLTVT.

The chain carries TRBV11-2 and TRBJ2-1; TRBD2 agrees at 10 bases. Germline V gene lookup returns CDR1 SGHAT and CDR2 FQNNGV. With 4 bases clipped from V and 7 bases from J, the junction kept 1 base outside the gene matches. The CDR3 totals 13 residues. The CDR3 DNA reads TGTGCCAGCAGCTCGGGACTAGCGAATGAGCAGTTCTTC. This sequence encodes CASSSGLANEQFF.

This clone showed up just once. The chain uses TRBV30 and TRBJ2-5; D gene unclear. Germline V CDR1 and CDR2: GTSNPN, SVGIG (reference sequence). With 1 base removed from V and 5 bases from J, the gap between germline ends came to 5 bases. The CDR3 totals 11 residues. The CDR3: CAWSDRETQYF. CDR3 bases: TGTGCCTGGAGTGACCGGGAGACCCAGTACTTC.

The V call is TRBV7-9, the J call TRBJ2-3, with TRBD1 matching over 9 bases. The J segment lost 2 bases and the V segment lost 5 bases, leaving 5 bases of the junction unmatched. CDR1 and CDR2 (germline): SEHNR, FQNEAQ (reference sequence). This CDR3 is built from 15 residues. In DNA, the CDR3 is TGTGCCAGCAGCCCAGGACAGGGGTCCACAGATACGCAGTATTTT. The encoded protein is CASSPGQGSTDTQYF.

The CDR3 DNA sequence: TGTGCCAGCGGGGGCCCTTACACTCCCGCCTACGAGCAGTACTTC. This codes for CASGGPYTPAYEQYF. The genes are TRBV7-9 and TRBJ2-7, with a possible D match to TRBD1 (6 bases). V was cut by 8 bases and J by 2 bases, with 19 bases left in between. This CDR3 contains 15 residues. Germline assignment: CDR1 SEHNR and CDR2 FQNEAQ (reference sequence).

The chain combines TRBV12-3 or TRBV12-4 with TRBJ1-1, with D tentatively TRBD1 (5 bases). There are 13 residues in the CDR3. V gave up 7 bases and J gave up 4 bases, with 13 bases separating them. The CDR3 DNA reads as TGTGCCAGCATTCCGGGGGAAAGCACTGAAGCTTTCTTT. Translation gives CASIPGESTEAFF.

The chain uses TRBV5-1 and TRBJ1-5; the match to TRBD1 covers 9 bases. V lost 4 bases, J lost 3 bases, and 5 bases stayed unmatched. Germline CDR1 is SGHRS and CDR2 is YFSETQ. The CDR3 contains 15 residues. For the CDR3, the DNA is TGCGCCAGCAGCCGGACAGGGGAGAACAATCAGCCCCAGCATTTT. It specifies CASSRTGENNQPQHF.

This chain joins TRBV6-1 and TRBJ1-1; D uncertain. This CDR3 is 16 amino acids long. The V gene's germline CDR1 is MNHNS and CDR2 SASEGT. V dropped 3 bases and J dropped 6 bases, with 20 bases sitting between them. CDR3 in amino acids: CASSERYSSVGAEAFF. CDR3 coding DNA: TGTGCCAGCAGTGAGAGATACAGCAGCGTGGGTGCTGAAGCTTTCTTT.

This clone has just a few counts. V is TRBV30 and J is TRBJ1-4; TRBD1 might be the D (5 bases). The CDR3 covers 16 residues. Trimming stripped 5 bases from V and 3 bases from J, with 19 bases between. In germline, CDR1 is GTSNPN, CDR2 SVGIG (reference sequence). CDR3 sequence: CAWGPGLGEANEKLFF. DNA of the CDR3: TGTGCCTGGGGCCCTGGTTTGGGGGAGGCTAATGAAAAACTGTTTTTT.

V is TRBV11-3 and J is TRBJ1-1, with 9 bases that match TRBD1. Germline values: CDR1 SGHNT, CDR2 YENEEA. The J segment lost 8 bases and the V segment lost 5 bases, leaving 3 bases of the junction unmatched. There are 12 residues in the CDR3. Here the CDR3 reads CASSLGTGEAFF. The CDR3 region has the DNA TGTGCCAGCAGCCTAGGGACAGGGGAAGCTTTCTTT.

The chain uses TRBV11-2 and TRBJ2-2; D unclear. CDR1 and CDR2 (germline): SGHAT, FQNNGV. The CDR3 is 13 amino acids. Trimming pared 10 bases from V and 1 base from J, leaving 10 bases between. CDR3 residues: CAIGDMNTGELFF. The CDR3 coding sequence is TGTGCCATCGGCGACATGAACACCGGGGAGCTGTTTTTT.

The sample holds one count of this clone. The CDR3 spells CASSFPQGNTEAFF. The CDR3 DNA sequence: TGTGCCAGCAGTTTTCCTCAAGGTAACACTGAAGCTTTCTTT. This chain joins TRBV6-1 and TRBJ1-1, with D unclear. Trimming removed 5 bases at V and 2 bases at J, with 12 bases between. This CDR3 region has 14 residues. Per the germline V gene, CDR1 is MNHNS and CDR2 is SASEGT.

The J gene is TRBJ1-2, the V gene TRBV30; 10 bases line up with TRBD1. The CDR3 is 15 residues long. CDR1 GTSNPN and CDR2 SVGIG come from the germline V gene (reference sequence). V was clipped by 1 base and J by 3 bases; unmatched bases: 5. CDR3 nucleotides: TGTGCCTGGAGTGGACAGGGGGCGCGGTACTATGGCTACACCTTC. Residues: CAWSGQGARYYGYTF.

The chain links TRBV28 to TRBJ1-5, with D unresolved. V lost 3 bases, J lost 10 bases, and 16 bases lay in between. The CDR3 totals 14 residues. Per germline, CDR1 MDHEN and CDR2 SYDVKM. CDR3 sequence: CASSFPAAPGPQHF. The CDR3 DNA is TGTGCCAGCAGTTTCCCGGCGGCTCCCGGACCCCAGCATTTT.

The V call is TRBV6-5, the J call TRBJ1-6; D might be TRBD1 (5 bases). In germline, CDR1 is MNHEY, CDR2 SVGAGI. Deletions cut 3 bases from V and 10 bases from J, with 16 bases between. This CDR3 has 15 residues. The chain's CDR3 is CASSYTDGTRSPLHF. DNA for the CDR3: TGTGCCAGCAGTTATACCGATGGGACGAGGTCACCCCTCCACTTT.

V and J are TRBV6-2 or TRBV6-3 and TRBJ2-2, with 7 bases aligning to TRBD1. V gave up 2 bases and J gave up 4 bases; unmatched junction bases: 7. CDR3 size: 16 residues. Germline CDR1 is MNHEY and CDR2 is SVGEGT. In nucleotides, the CDR3 is TGTGCCAGCAGTTACCGCCCGGGACAGCTCACCGGGGAGCTGTTTTTT. It translates to CASSYRPGQLTGELFF.

The chain joins TRBV4-2 to TRBJ2-7, with TRBD2 identical over 8 bases. V lost 4 bases, J lost 3 bases, and 11 bases stayed unmatched. The CDR3 has 16 residues. From germline, CDR1 is LGHNA and CDR2 YNFKEQ. In nucleotides, the CDR3 is TGTGCCAGCAGCCGGAATACCGGGACTAGTTACTACGAGCAGTACTTC. It yields the protein CASSRNTGTSYYEQYF.

This sequence joins TRBV7-2 and TRBJ2-5, with TRBD2 matching 11 bases. Germline CDR1 and CDR2: SGHTA and FQGNSA. V lost 2 bases and J lost 2; bases outside the gene matches: 4. This CDR3 region has 16 residues. In DNA, the CDR3 is TGTGCCAGCAGCTTAAGCACTAGCGGGGGTCAAGAGACCCAGTACTTC. This encodes CASSLSTSGGQETQYF.

This CDR3 reads CASSLRGQDNEQFF. The CDR3 DNA follows: TGCGCCAGCAGCTTGAGAGGACAGGACAATGAGCAGTTCTTC. The chain combines TRBV5-1 with TRBJ2-1; 7 positions match TRBD1. Germline trimming cut 1 base from V and 5 bases from J; bases unmatched to any gene: 3. The CDR3 consists of 14 residues. In germline, CDR1 is SGHRS, CDR2 YFSETQ. Filled out from reference TRBV5-1 and TRBJ2-1, the complete variable domain reads KAGVTQTPRYLIKTRGQQVTLSCSPISGHRSVSWYQQTPGQGLQFLFEYFSETQRNKGNFPGRFSGRQFSNSRSEMNVSTLELGDSALYLCASSLRGQDNEQFFGPGTRLTVL.

This rearrangement joins TRBV30 to TRBJ1-2; D uncertain. V gave up 5 bases and J gave up 8 bases, with 12 bases separating them. The CDR3 is made up of 11 amino acids. Germline CDR1 is GTSNPN and CDR2 is SVGIG (reference sequence). The CDR3 DNA is TGTGCCTGGGCCCGGGGTCACGGCTACACCTTC. Its protein is CAWARGHGYTF.